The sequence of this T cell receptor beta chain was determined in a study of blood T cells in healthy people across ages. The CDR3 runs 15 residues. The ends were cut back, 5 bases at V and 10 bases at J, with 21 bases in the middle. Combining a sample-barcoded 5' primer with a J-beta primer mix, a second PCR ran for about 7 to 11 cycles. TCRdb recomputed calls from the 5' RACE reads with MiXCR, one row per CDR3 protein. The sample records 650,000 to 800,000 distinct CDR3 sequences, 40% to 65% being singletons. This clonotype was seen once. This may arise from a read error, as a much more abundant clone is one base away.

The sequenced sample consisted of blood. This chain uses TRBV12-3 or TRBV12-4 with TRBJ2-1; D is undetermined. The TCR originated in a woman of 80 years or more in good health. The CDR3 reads CASSQNSVLSYEQFF. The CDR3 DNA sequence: TGTGCCAGCAGTCAGAACAGCGTCCTCTCCTACGAGCAGTTCTTC.